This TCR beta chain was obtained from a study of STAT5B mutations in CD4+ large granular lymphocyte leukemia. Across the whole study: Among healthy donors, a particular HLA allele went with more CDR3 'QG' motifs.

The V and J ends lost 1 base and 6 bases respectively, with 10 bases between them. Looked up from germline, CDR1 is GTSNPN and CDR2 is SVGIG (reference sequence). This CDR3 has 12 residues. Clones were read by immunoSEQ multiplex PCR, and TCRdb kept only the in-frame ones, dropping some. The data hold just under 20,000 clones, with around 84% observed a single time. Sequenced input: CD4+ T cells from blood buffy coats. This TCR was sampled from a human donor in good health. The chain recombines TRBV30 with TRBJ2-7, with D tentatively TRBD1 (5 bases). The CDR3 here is CAWSGQGGEQYF. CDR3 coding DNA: TGTGCCTGGAGTGGGCAGGGTGGCGAGCAGTACTTC.